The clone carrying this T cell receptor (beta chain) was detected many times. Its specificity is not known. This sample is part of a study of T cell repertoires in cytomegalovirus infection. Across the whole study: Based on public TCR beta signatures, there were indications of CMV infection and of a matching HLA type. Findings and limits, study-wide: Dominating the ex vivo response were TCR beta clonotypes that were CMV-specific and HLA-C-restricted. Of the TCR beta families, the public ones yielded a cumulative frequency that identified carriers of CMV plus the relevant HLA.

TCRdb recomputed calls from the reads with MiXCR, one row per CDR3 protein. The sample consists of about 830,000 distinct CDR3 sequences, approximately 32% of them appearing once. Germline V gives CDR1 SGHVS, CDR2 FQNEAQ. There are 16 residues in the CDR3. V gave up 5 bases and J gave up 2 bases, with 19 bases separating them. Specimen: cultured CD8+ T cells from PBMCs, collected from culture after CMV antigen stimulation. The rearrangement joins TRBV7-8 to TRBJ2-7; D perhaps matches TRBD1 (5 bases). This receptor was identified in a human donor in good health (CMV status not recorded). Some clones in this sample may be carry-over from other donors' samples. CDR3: CASSPKGAGVAYEQYF. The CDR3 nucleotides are TGTGCCAGCAGCCCTAAAGGGGCAGGAGTCGCCTACGAGCAGTACTTC.